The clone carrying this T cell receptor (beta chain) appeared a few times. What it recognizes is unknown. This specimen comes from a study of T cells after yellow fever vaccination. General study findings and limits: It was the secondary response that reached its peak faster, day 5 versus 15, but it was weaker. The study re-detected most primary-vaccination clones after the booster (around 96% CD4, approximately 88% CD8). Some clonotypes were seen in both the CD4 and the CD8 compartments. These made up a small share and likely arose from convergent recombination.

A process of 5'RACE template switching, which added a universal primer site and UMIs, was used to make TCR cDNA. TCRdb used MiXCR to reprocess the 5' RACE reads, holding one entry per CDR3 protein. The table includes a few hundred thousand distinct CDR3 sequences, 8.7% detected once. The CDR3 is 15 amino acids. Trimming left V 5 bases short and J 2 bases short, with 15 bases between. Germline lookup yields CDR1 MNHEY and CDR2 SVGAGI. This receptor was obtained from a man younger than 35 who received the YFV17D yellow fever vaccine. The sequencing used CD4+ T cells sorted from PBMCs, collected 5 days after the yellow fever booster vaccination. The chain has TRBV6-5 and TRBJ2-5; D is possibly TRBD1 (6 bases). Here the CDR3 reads CASSANPGQQETQYF. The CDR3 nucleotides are TGTGCCAGCAGTGCAAATCCGGGACAACAAGAGACCCAGTACTTC.